The 23 T cell receptor beta chains presented below share a single source sample, sequenced in a study of molecular identifiers for immune sequencing clone quantification. TCRdb reanalysed the PCR reads using MiXCR and keeps one entry per CDR3 protein. The data hold some 100,000 distinct CDR3 sequences, with roughly 38% observed a single time. Sequenced: naive CD8+ T cells from blood, with Jurkat cell RNA spiked in. Subset here: FACS-sorted CD8+CD4-CCR7+CD45RA+ naive T cells. All receptors come from a human donor in good health. Some libraries in this study had Jurkat cell RNA spiked in.

V and J are TRBV12-3 or TRBV12-4 and TRBJ1-1; 7 bases map to TRBD1. This CDR3 spans 14 amino acids. Trimming removed 3 bases from V and 3 bases from J; junction bases left unmatched: 4. The CDR3 DNA reads as TGTGCCAGCAGTTTTACAGGGGCGGACACTGAAGCTTTCTTT. Protein sequence: CASSFTGADTEAFF.

This clonotype was counted only a few times. The chain has TRBV12-3 or TRBV12-4 and TRBJ2-5; TRBD2 matches at 7 bases. This CDR3 has 14 amino acids. V shed 5 bases and J 3 bases; nucleotides not matched to a gene: 6. The CDR3 DNA is TGTGCCAGCAGTGCCGGACTAGAAAAAGAGACCCAGTACTTC. Protein: CASSAGLEKETQYF.

The chain uses TRBV6-5 and TRBJ2-7, with 11 bases aligning to TRBD2. The V gene end was trimmed by 2 bases and the J gene end by 4 bases; junction bases not matched to a gene: 4. The CDR3 spans 15 residues. Looked up from germline, CDR1 is MNHEY and CDR2 is SVGAGI. In DNA, the CDR3 is TGTGCCAGCAGTTACGGTTTAGCGGGAGGGTACGAGCAGTACTTC. Amino acids: CASSYGLAGGYEQYF.

As regards this clonotype: A much larger clone lies a single base off, so this may be a read error. The chain joins TRBV5-1 to TRBJ1-1; a possible D gene is TRBD1 (6 bases). The CDR3 runs 14 residues. Germline V gives CDR1 SGHRS, CDR2 YFSETQ. V lost 0 bases and J lost 4, with 10 bases in between. DNA of the CDR3: TGCGCCAGCAGCTTGGAGCAGGGGATCACTGAAGCTTTCTTT. It codes for CASSLEQGITEAFF.

This clonotype was observed many times. This chain connects TRBV19 to TRBJ2-3; D is unclear. CDR3 length: 14 amino acids. Deletions cut 5 bases from V and 3 bases from J, with 12 bases between. Germline V gives CDR1 LNHDA, CDR2 SQIVND (reference sequence). The CDR3 DNA is TGTGCCAGTAGTCTGGGGATAAAGACAGATACGCAGTATTTT. Amino acid sequence: CASSLGIKTDTQYF.

Points on this clonotype: A read error may produce the germline difference seen at one junction end. The chain couples TRBV28 to TRBJ2-5; D is unclear. This CDR3 is built from 14 residues. CDR1 is MDHEN and CDR2 is SYDVKM in the germline V gene. The CDR3 DNA is TGTGCCAGCAGGGGCGGCATGTACCAAGAGGCCCAGTACTTC. Translating gives CASRGGMYQEAQYF.

This CDR3 is CSARPLASSYNEQFF. The CDR3, as DNA: TGCAGTGCTAGACCACTAGCGAGCTCCTACAATGAGCAGTTCTTC. This chain connects TRBV20-1 to TRBJ2-1; 7 bases align to TRBD2. The CDR3 loop spans 15 amino acids. V was pared by 2 bases and J by 0 bases, with 4 bases of the junction left unmatched. Germline CDR1 DFQATT, CDR2 SNEGSKA (reference sequence).

The V gene is TRBV9, the J gene TRBJ2-1; D is ambiguous. Germline V gene data show CDR1 as SGDLS and CDR2 as YYNGEE. The CDR3 is 12 residues long. The V end lost 4 bases, the J end lost 6 bases, and 8 bases lay between the germline ends. The CDR3 is CASSRPFNEQFF. The CDR3 DNA sequence: TGTGCCAGCAGCAGGCCGTTCAATGAGCAGTTCTTC.

The genes are TRBV4-3 and TRBJ1-2, with D possibly being TRBD1 (5 bases). Germline CDR1 is LGHNA and CDR2 is YSLEER. CDR3 length: 19 residues. The germline V and J ends were trimmed by 0 bases and 1 base, with 21 bases remaining between them. CDR3 nucleotide sequence: TGCGCCAGCAGCCAAGAGCCGGCCGGGGCGCGGGTATATAACTATGGCTACACCTTC. The encoded protein is CASSQEPAGARVYNYGYTF.

This clonotype has just one count. This CDR3 fails to terminate in the conserved phenylalanine or tryptophan, so it likely reflects a read error. The chain carries TRBV6-2 or TRBV6-3 and TRBJ2-2; D call uncertain. Looked up from germline, CDR1 is MNHEY and CDR2 is SVGEGT. CDR3 length equals 13 residues. V lost 7 bases, J lost 4 bases, and 10 bases lay in between. Written as DNA, the CDR3 is TGTGCCAGCACAGATGCGGTCACCGGGGAGCTGTTTTTA. Translating it yields CASTDAVTGELFL.

V gene TRBV28 combines with J gene TRBJ1-1; tentative D call: TRBD1 (6 bases). Trimming removed 7 bases from V and 1 base from J, with 19 bases in between. Germline CDR1 is MDHEN and CDR2 is SYDVKM. This CDR3 region has 16 residues. The CDR3 protein is CASNPPGRGPNTEAFF. In DNA, the CDR3 is TGTGCCAGCAATCCCCCGGGGCGGGGGCCGAACACTGAAGCTTTCTTT.

At least ten counts were recorded for this clonotype. Here the CDR3 DNA reads TGTGCCAGCAGTTTATGGACCGGGACCGAAAATCCCTACGAGCAGTACTTC. Translated: CASSLWTGTENPYEQYF. The rearrangement uses TRBV28 and TRBJ2-7; D may match TRBD1 or TRBD2 (5 bases each). Trimming removed 0 bases at V and 2 bases at J, with 17 bases between. CDR3 length: 17 amino acids. CDR1 is MDHEN and CDR2 is SYDVKM in the germline V gene.

The chain has TRBV21-1 and TRBJ2-7. TRBV21-1 is labeled a pseudogene. This CDR3 spans 14 amino acids. The CDR3 spells CASSKAGREVEQYF. The CDR3 nucleotides are TGTGCCAGCAGCAAAGCCGGCCGTGAGGTCGAGCAGTACTTC.

This clonotype was counted many times. V gene TRBV28 combines with J gene TRBJ2-3, with D maybe TRBD2 (6 bases). Trimming took 5 bases from V and 2 from J, leaving 14 bases between them. Germline CDR1 and CDR2: MDHEN and SYDVKM. The CDR3 spans 15 residues. Here the CDR3 DNA reads TGTGCCAGCAGTCGGGGAGGCAGTTACACAGATACGCAGTATTTT. It yields the protein CASSRGGSYTDTQYF.

This clonotype was found a few times. This chain joins TRBV12-3 or TRBV12-4 and TRBJ2-1, with D perhaps matching TRBD1 or TRBD2 (5 bases each). V lost 7 bases, J lost 6 bases, and 13 bases lay in between. The CDR3 consists of 13 residues. The CDR3 is CASNPGTGNEQFF. CDR3 nucleotides: TGTGCCAGCAACCCTGGGACGGGCAATGAGCAGTTCTTC.

This clonotype occurred once. This chain joins TRBV14 and TRBJ2-7; D is ambiguous. The V gene's germline CDR1 is SGHDN and CDR2 FVKESK. The CDR3 extends over 16 amino acids. V lost 0 bases and J lost 6, with 18 bases in between. CDR3 nucleotides: TGTGCCAGCAGCCAAGATTTTACAGCCCCCCCCGGCGAGCAGTACTTC. Translating it yields CASSQDFTAPPGEQYF.

In this sample, this clonotype turned up many times. This rearrangement joins TRBV9 to TRBJ2-3, with D unclear. V was cut by 0 bases and J by 2 bases, with 16 bases left in between. The CDR3 extends over 17 amino acids. Germline-derived CDR1 and CDR2 are SGDLS and YYNGEE. As DNA, the CDR3 is TGTGCCAGCAGCGTAGGAGTAGGCGGCAGAACCACAGATACGCAGTATTTT. Its translation is CASSVGVGGRTTDTQYF.

The gene calls are TRBV5-4 and TRBJ1-5, with 7 bases lining up with TRBD1. V lost 6 bases and J lost 2; bases outside the gene matches: 17. This CDR3 has 18 residues. Germline CDR1 SGHNT, CDR2 YYREEE (reference sequence). The CDR3 coding sequence is TGTGCCAGCATCGGATCCGGGACAGTAGGATATTGCAATCAGCCCCAGCATTTT. Translated, it gives CASIGSGTVGYCNQPQHF.

CDR3 coding DNA: TGCAGCGTCACCGGACAGGGTCACTCCTACGAGCAGTACTTC. It yields the protein CSVTGQGHSYEQYF. The chain recombines TRBV29-1 with TRBJ2-7; 8 positions agree with TRBD1. The CDR3 sequence is 14 residues long. Germline V CDR1 and CDR2: SQVTM, ANQGSEA. After removal of 6 bases from V and 0 bases from J, the junction contained 7 bases not matched to a gene.

Concerning this clonotype itself: This sequence may be a read error, since a much larger clone differs from it by one base. The J gene is TRBJ2-1, the V gene TRBV7-2, with unresolved D. Per the germline V gene, CDR1 is SGHTA and CDR2 is FQGNSA. This CDR3 is built from 12 residues. CDR3 loop: CASSPTWDERFF. DNA of the CDR3: TGTGCCAGCAGTCCAACGTGGGATGAGCGGTTCTTC.

In this sample, this clonotype turned up once. With a much larger clone just one base away, this may be a read error. The chain links TRBV27 to TRBJ1-2; tentatively, D is TRBD1 (5 bases). This CDR3 comprises 13 residues. Trimming removed 5 bases at V and 4 bases at J, with 11 bases between. Germline CDR1 and CDR2: MNHEY and SMNVEV (reference sequence). The CDR3 is CASSIHDSYGYTF. CDR3 sequence (DNA): TGTGCCAGCAGTATTCACGACAGCTATGGCTACACCTTC.

This clonotype was counted at least ten times. The V gene is TRBV12-3 or TRBV12-4, the J gene TRBJ2-7; 9 nucleotides line up with TRBD1. This CDR3 comprises 15 residues. V shed 4 bases and J 2 bases; nucleotides not matched to a gene: 6. CDR3 loop: CASSSDRGFAYEQYF. The CDR3 nucleotides are TGTGCCAGCAGTTCTGACAGGGGGTTCGCCTACGAGCAGTACTTC.

This clonotype was picked up a small number of times. The chain links TRBV18 to TRBJ1-5; 8 bases agree with TRBD1. Germline values: CDR1 KGHSH, CDR2 LQKENI. With V trimmed by 3 bases and J by 3 bases, 7 bases remained unmatched. CDR3 length equals 16 residues. Here the CDR3 reads CASSPDRGLDNQPQHF. The CDR3 DNA is TGTGCCAGCTCACCCGACAGGGGCCTTGACAATCAGCCCCAGCATTTT.